Shown below are 21 T cell receptor beta chains from a single sample sequenced in a study of shared clonotypes between healthy human individuals. Method: immunoSEQ multiplex PCR; TCRdb's copy keeps in-frame clones and lacks some. The sample yields 600,000 to 750,000 clones, roughly 91% seen once. The sample consisted of memory CD8+ T cells from PBMCs. Specified subset: CD45RO+ cells pooled with CCR7-negative TemRA cells. The receptors stem from a man younger than 35 in good health. Some clones in this sample may be carry-over from other donors' samples.

V usage is TRBV7-9 and J usage is TRBJ1-1, with D maybe TRBD1 (6 bases). V was pared by 2 bases and J by 7 bases, with 11 bases between. In germline, CDR1 is SEHNR, CDR2 FQNEAQ (reference sequence). CDR3 length: 13 residues. The CDR3 loop is CASSLRGGIEAFF. The CDR3 DNA is TGTGCCAGCAGCTTAAGAGGGGGGATTGAAGCTTTCTTT.

Concerning this clone: A read error may produce the germline difference seen at one junction end. Other nucleotide sequences from this sample produce the same CDR3. V gene TRBV27 combines with J gene TRBJ2-1; D is unclear. The CDR3 runs to 16 residues. Germline-derived CDR1 and CDR2 are MNHEY and SMNVEV (reference sequence). CDR3 sequence: CASSLSPGTSYNEQFF. Written as DNA, the CDR3 is TGTGCCAGCAGTCTATCCCCCGGAACCTCCTACAATGAGCAGTTCTTC.

Concerning this clone itself: Within the sample, other DNA sequences also encode this same CDR3. V gene TRBV27 combines with J gene TRBJ2-7, with 7 positions matching TRBD2. Germline CDR1 reads MNHEY; CDR2 reads SMNVEV (reference sequence). This CDR3 comprises 14 residues. The junction had 6 bases not matched to a gene; V was cut back by 3 bases and J by 4 bases. The CDR3 DNA reads TGTGCCAGCAGTTTTGGGAGGGCGGCATACGAGCAGTACTTC. Protein sequence: CASSFGRAAYEQYF.

This chain uses TRBV11-2 with TRBJ1-1, with TRBD1 as a possible D gene (6 bases). This CDR3 has 16 residues. CDR1 is SGHAT and CDR2 is FQNNGV in the germline V gene. V lost 5 bases to trimming and J lost 2 bases, with 18 bases between them. The CDR3 sequence: CASSPGTWAPNTEAFF. Here the CDR3 DNA reads TGTGCCAGCAGCCCAGGGACATGGGCACCTAACACTGAAGCTTTCTTT.

The chain carries TRBV27 and TRBJ2-6; tentatively, D is TRBD2 (6 bases). This CDR3 is built from 18 residues. V lost 4 bases to trimming and J lost 2 bases, with 18 bases between them. CDR1 and CDR2 from the germline V gene are MNHEY and SMNVEV (reference sequence). The CDR3 DNA is TGTGCCAGCAGTTCGCCGGACATCGGGGGTACTGGGGCCAACGTCCTGACTTTC. Its translation: CASSSPDIGGTGANVLTF. Complete variable domain (other parts from reference TRBV27 and TRBJ2-6): EAQVTQNPRYLITVTGKKLTVTCSQNMNHEYMSWYRQDPGLGLRQIYYSMNVEVTDKGDVPEGYKVSRKEKRNFPLILESPSPNQTSLYFCASSSPDIGGTGANVLTFGAGSRLTVL.

The rearrangement joins TRBV28 to TRBJ2-5; D gene uncertain. Trimming cost V 3 bases and J 7 bases, with 6 bases left between them. The CDR3 sequence is 11 residues long. CDR1 is MDHEN and CDR2 is SYDVKM in the germline V gene. CDR3 DNA: TGTGCCAGCAGTTTGAAGGGGACCCAGTACTTC. Translated: CASSLKGTQYF. Full variable domain (rest looked up from reference TRBV28 and TRBJ2-5): DVKVTQSSRYLVKRTGEKVFLECVQDMDHENMFWYRQDPGLGLRLIYFSYDVKMKEKGDIPEGYSVSREKKERFSLILESASTNQTSMYLCASSLKGTQYFGPGTRLLVL.

The rearrangement links TRBV2 to TRBJ1-1; D may be TRBD1 (5 bases). Germline V CDR1 and CDR2: SNHLY, FYNNEI. V was trimmed by 3 bases and J by 3 bases, leaving 14 bases between them. The CDR3 spans 15 residues. In nucleotides, the CDR3 is TGTGCCAGCAGTGAGAAGGGGCTCGATTACACTGAAGCTTTCTTT. Protein sequence: CASSEKGLDYTEAFF. The complete variable domain, with remaining parts taken from reference TRBV2 and TRBJ1-1, reads EPEVTQTPSHQVTQMGQEVILRCVPISNHLYFYWYRQILGQKVEFLVSFYNNEISEKSEIFDDQFSVERPDGSNFTLKIRSTKLEDSAMYFCASSEKGLDYTEAFFGQGTRLTVV.

The J gene is TRBJ1-3, the V gene TRBV13; D unresolved. The V end was cut by 3 bases, the J end by 1 base, with 19 bases between. The CDR3 covers 18 residues. The germline V gene encodes CDR1 PRHDT and CDR2 FYEKMQ (reference sequence). DNA of the CDR3: TGTGCCAGCAGCTTTCCCGGGCCGTCTATCGTGTCTGGAAACACCATATATTTT. Encoded protein: CASSFPGPSIVSGNTIYF.

CDR3 in DNA: TGTGCCAGCAGCCACAACCCACCGGGGCATGGCTACACCTTC. Its protein product is CASSHNPPGHGYTF. The chain links TRBV4-2 to TRBJ1-2; D is perhaps TRBD1 (5 bases). Germline values: CDR1 LGHNA, CDR2 YNFKEQ. Trimming took 3 bases from V and 6 from J, leaving 14 bases between them. The CDR3 consists of 14 residues.

The chain joins TRBV19 to TRBJ1-1; tentatively, D is TRBD1 (5 bases). Trimming pared 5 bases from V and 2 bases from J, leaving 12 bases between. The CDR3 is made up of 14 amino acids. Germline V lookup: CDR1 LNHDA, CDR2 SQIVND (reference sequence). The DNA for the CDR3 is TGTGCCAGTAGTCCATGGACACAAAACACTGAAGCTTTCTTT. This gives the protein CASSPWTQNTEAFF. Variable domain in full (rest from reference TRBV19 and TRBJ1-1): DGGITQSPKYLFRKEGQNVTLSCEQNLNHDAMYWYRQDPGQGLRLIYYSQIVNDFQKGDIAEGYSVSREKKESFPLTVTSAQKNPTAFYLCASSPWTQNTEAFFGQGTRLTVV.

V is TRBV9 and J is TRBJ2-1; 13 positions match TRBD2. J lost 3 bases, V lost 3 bases, and 9 bases had no gene match. CDR3 size: 18 residues. Germline V gives CDR1 SGDLS, CDR2 YYNGEE. The CDR3 spells CASSAPLLAGGDYNEQFF. The CDR3, as DNA: TGTGCCAGCAGCGCCCCCTTACTAGCGGGAGGGGACTACAATGAGCAGTTCTTC.

The genes are TRBV28 and TRBJ2-1; D remains ambiguous. The CDR3 runs 15 residues. In germline, CDR1 is MDHEN, CDR2 SYDVKM. The V end was cut by 7 bases, the J end by 0 bases, with 13 bases between. CDR3 sequence (DNA): TGTGCCAGCAAGGTCGAGTCCGGCTCCTACAATGAGCAGTTCTTC. This sequence encodes CASKVESGSYNEQFF.

The J gene is TRBJ2-7, the V gene TRBV7-9; either TRBD1 or TRBD2 may supply D (5 bases each). V was cut by 2 bases and J by 3 bases, with 17 bases left in between. The germline CDR1 and CDR2 sequences are SEHNR and FQNEAQ (reference sequence). The CDR3 sequence is 16 residues long. The CDR3 bases are TGTGCCAGCAGCTTACTCCGGGGCACTCTCCTCTACGAGCAGTACTTC. Its translation: CASSLLRGTLLYEQYF.

This chain links TRBV11-2 with TRBJ2-7; TRBD2 agrees at 8 bases. The CDR3 extends over 15 amino acids. Germline V gene sequence: CDR1 SGHAT, CDR2 FQNNGV. The V gene end was trimmed by 1 base and the J gene end by 4 bases; junction bases not matched to a gene: 6. CDR3 residues: CASSLVWGLVYEQYF. Written as DNA, the CDR3 is TGTGCCAGCAGCTTAGTATGGGGACTAGTTTACGAGCAGTACTTC.

This chain joins TRBV29-1 and TRBJ2-3, with D uncertain. The CDR3 has 14 amino acids. Germline V gives CDR1 SQVTM, CDR2 ANQGSEA. Trimming pared 6 bases from V and 4 bases from J, leaving 17 bases between. In DNA form, the CDR3 reads TGCAGCGTCGTTAGTGGGCCCCACTCAGATACGCAGTATTTT. Translating it yields CSVVSGPHSDTQYF.

The rearrangement links TRBV7-2 to TRBJ2-7; D gene uncertain. The CDR3 sequence is 14 residues long. CDR1 and CDR2 (germline): SGHTA, FQGNSA. The V gene lost 4 bases and the J gene lost 4 bases, with 14 bases spanning the gap. The DNA for the CDR3 is TGTGCCAGCAGCTACTCGGTTGTAATTTACGAGCAGTACTTC. This sequence encodes CASSYSVVIYEQYF.

V is TRBV7-9 and J is TRBJ1-5, with 8 bases fitting TRBD1. The junction had 13 bases not matched to a gene; V was cut back by 4 bases and J by 11 bases. Germline V gives CDR1 SEHNR, CDR2 FQNEAQ (reference sequence). The CDR3 is 15 residues long. This chain's CDR3 is CASSSTGEGDGTQHF. The CDR3, as DNA: TGTGCCAGCAGCTCGACAGGGGAGGGGGACGGGACCCAGCATTTT.

CDR3 DNA sequence: TGTGCCACCGGGCCTGAGAGCTCCTACAATGAGCAGTTCTTC. Amino acid sequence: CATGPESSYNEQFF. V gene TRBV27 combines with J gene TRBJ2-1; D is unclear. CDR3 length: 14 residues. Germline V gives CDR1 MNHEY, CDR2 SMNVEV (reference sequence). V dropped 10 bases and J dropped 0 bases, with 13 bases sitting between them.

The chain has TRBV18 and TRBJ2-7; 8 bases are a match to TRBD1. Trimming at V came to 6 bases and at J to 2 bases, leaving 12 bases not matched to a gene. This CDR3 is 16 amino acids long. Germline CDR1 and CDR2: KGHSH and LQKENI. The CDR3 is CASSPRTGTGAYEQYF. CDR3 sequence (DNA): TGTGCCAGCTCGCCAAGAACCGGGACAGGAGCCTACGAGCAGTACTTC.

The chain is built from TRBV23-1 and TRBJ1-1, with D uncertain. TRBV23-1 is given ORF status, its function remaining uncertain. V gave up 0 bases and J gave up 3 bases, with 14 bases separating them. This CDR3 contains 16 residues. DNA for the CDR3: TGCGCCAGCAGTCAATCGGAAAACCGAGAGGACACTGAAGCTTTCTTT. This codes for CASSQSENREDTEAFF.

The V call is TRBV14, the J call TRBJ1-1, with TRBD1 matching 10 bases. V lost 6 bases to trimming and J lost 5 bases; unmatched junction nucleotides: 12. In germline, CDR1 is SGHDN, CDR2 FVKESK. This CDR3 comprises 16 residues. The CDR3 reads CASSAAPGQGWTEAFF. The CDR3 DNA follows: TGTGCCAGCAGTGCGGCCCCGGGACAGGGGTGGACTGAAGCTTTCTTT.